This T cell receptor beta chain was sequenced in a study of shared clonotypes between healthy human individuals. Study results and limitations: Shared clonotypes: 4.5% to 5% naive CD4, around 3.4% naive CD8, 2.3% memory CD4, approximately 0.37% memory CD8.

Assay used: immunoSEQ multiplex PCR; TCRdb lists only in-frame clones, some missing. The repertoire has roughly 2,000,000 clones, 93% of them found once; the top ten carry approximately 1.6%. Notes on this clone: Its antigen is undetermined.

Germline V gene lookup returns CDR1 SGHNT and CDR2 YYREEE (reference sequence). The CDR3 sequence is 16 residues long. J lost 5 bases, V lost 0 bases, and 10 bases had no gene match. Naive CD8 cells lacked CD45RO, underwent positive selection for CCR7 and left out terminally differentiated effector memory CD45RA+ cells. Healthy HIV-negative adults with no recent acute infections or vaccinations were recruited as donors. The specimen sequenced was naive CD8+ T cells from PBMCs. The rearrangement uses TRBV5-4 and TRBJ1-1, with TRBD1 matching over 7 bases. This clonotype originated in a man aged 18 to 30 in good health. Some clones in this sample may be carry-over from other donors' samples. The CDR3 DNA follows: TGTGCCAGCAGCTTGGGTCAGACAGGGAGGGGAACTGAAGCTTTCTTT. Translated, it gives CASSLGQTGRGTEAFF.